These 11 T cell receptor beta chains were sequenced from one sample in a study of CD8 T cells in Susac syndrome. The authors reverse transcribed roughly 0.5 to 1 ug RNA with random hexamers. TCRdb itself ran the immunoSEQ multiplex PCR reads through MiXCR, one entry per CDR3 protein. The sample lists a few hundred thousand distinct CDR3 sequences; roughly 94% were seen once. Sequencing was carried out using CD4+ T cells from PBMCs. The receptors were gathered from a human donor with multiple sclerosis.

The chain links TRBV11-2 to TRBJ1-1; D remains ambiguous. CDR1 is SGHAT, CDR2 FQNNGV, per germline. This CDR3 is built from 15 residues. Trimming left V 4 bases short and J 0 bases short, with 12 bases between. CDR3 protein: CASSYSPYLNTEAFF. DNA of the CDR3: TGTGCCAGCAGCTATAGCCCGTATTTGAACACTGAAGCTTTCTTT. The full variable domain, completed using reference TRBV11-2 and TRBJ1-1, is EAGVAQSPRYKIIEKRQSVAFWCNPISGHATLYWYQQILGQGPKLLIQFQNNGVVDDSQLPKDRFSAERLKGVDSTLKIQPAKLEDSAVYLCASSYSPYLNTEAFFGQGTRLTVV.

CDR3 sequence: CATAGGGRPAEQYF. CDR3 nucleotides: TGTGCCACCGCCGGGGGCGGTCGGCCTGCGGAGCAGTACTTC. The chain is built from TRBV24-1 and TRBJ2-7; D tentatively fits TRBD1 or TRBD2 (6 bases each). Germline V lookup: CDR1 KGHDR, CDR2 SFDVKD. This CDR3 is 14 amino acids long. Trimming removed 9 bases at V and 7 bases at J, with 21 bases between.

The chain links TRBV6-5 to TRBJ2-4; no clear D. The V and J ends lost 6 bases and 7 bases respectively, with 16 bases between them. CDR3 length equals 14 residues. Germline V CDR1 and CDR2: MNHEY, SVGAGI. The CDR3 loop reads CASREMGSKNIQYF. DNA for the CDR3: TGTGCCAGCAGGGAAATGGGGTCAAAGAACATTCAGTACTTC.

In the case of this clonotype: The conserved phenylalanine or tryptophan normally closing the CDR3 is absent here, so this likely arose from a read error. The V gene is TRBV27, the J gene TRBJ1-2; 9 bases align to TRBD1. Germline values: CDR1 MNHEY, CDR2 SMNVEV (reference sequence). V lost 6 bases to trimming and J lost 4 bases; unmatched junction nucleotides: 3. The CDR3 sequence is 13 residues long. The CDR3 coding sequence is TGTGCCAGCAGCCAGGACAGGGGCTATGGCTACACCTCC. As protein: CASSQDRGYGYTS.

The chain uses TRBV7-2 and TRBJ2-7; D is possibly TRBD2 (6 bases). Trimming shortened V by 1 base and J by 4 bases, and 11 bases separated the two germline ends. CDR1 and CDR2 (germline): SGHTA, FQGNSA. The CDR3 is 14 residues long. The CDR3 coding sequence is TGTGCCAGCAGCTTAGATTCCGGGGGTTACGAGCAGTACTTC. Its translation: CASSLDSGGYEQYF.

This rearrangement joins TRBV5-6 to TRBJ1-6; 10 bases align to TRBD1. The germline V gene has CDR1 SGHDT and CDR2 YYEEEE. The J segment lost 5 bases and the V segment lost 2 bases, leaving 7 bases of the junction unmatched. The CDR3 extends over 17 amino acids. The CDR3 region has the DNA TGTGCCAGCAGCTTCGACAGGGGGCGAATTAATAATTCACCCCTCCACTTT. Encoded protein: CASSFDRGRINNSPLHF.

This clonotype was detected only once. The chain recombines TRBV2 with TRBJ2-7; 7 bases fit TRBD2. From germline, CDR1 is SNHLY and CDR2 FYNNEI. J was trimmed by 0 bases and V by 8 bases; bases with no gene match: 4. CDR3 length: 13 residues. Here the CDR3 DNA reads TGTGCCAGCCACTGGACTAGCTCCTACGAGCAGTACTTC. Protein: CASHWTSSYEQYF.

CDR3: CASSIGSSTSGRETQYF. The CDR3 DNA reads as TGTGCCAGTAGTATCGGCTCCTCGACTAGCGGCAGGGAGACCCAGTACTTC. The rearrangement joins TRBV19 to TRBJ2-5; 9 nucleotides match TRBD2. J gave up 5 bases and V 3 bases, and 13 bases lay outside the gene matches. Germline V gives CDR1 LNHDA, CDR2 SQIVND (reference sequence). The CDR3 spans 17 residues.

The gene calls are TRBV3-1 and TRBJ2-1; D not certain. V was pared by 0 bases and J by 9 bases, with 6 bases between. CDR1 LGHDT and CDR2 YNNKEL come from the germline V gene (reference sequence). This CDR3 has 12 residues. The CDR3 region has the DNA TGTGCCAGCAGCCAAGATTTTGGTGAGCAGTTCTTC. Its protein is CASSQDFGEQFF.

This rearrangement joins TRBV4-3 to TRBJ1-1, with TRBD1 as a possible D gene (6 bases). Germline values: CDR1 LGHNA, CDR2 YSLEER. V lost 1 base and J lost 3, with 12 bases in between. The CDR3 runs 15 residues. The CDR3 bases are TGCGCCAGCAGCCAAGGACCGGGGGCCGACACTGAAGCTTTCTTT. Translating it yields CASSQGPGADTEAFF.

The chain combines TRBV5-1 with TRBJ1-3, with D unclear. CDR1 is SGHRS and CDR2 is YFSETQ in the germline V gene. Trimming removed 0 bases from V and 7 bases from J, with 17 bases in between. CDR3 length: 16 amino acids. The CDR3, as DNA: TGCGCCAGCAGCTTGGCCGGGGAGTCTCATGGGAACACCATATATTTT. Its translation is CASSLAGESHGNTIYF.